Following are 5 T cell receptor beta chains from one sample sequenced in a study of molecular identifiers for immune sequencing clone quantification. One entry per CDR3 protein results from TCRdb running MiXCR on the PCR reads. This table holds just under 650,000 distinct CDR3 sequences, 20% found once. The sample consisted of naive CD8+ T cells from blood, with Jurkat cell RNA spiked in. This sample's subset: FACS-sorted CD8+CD4-CCR7+CD45RA+ naive T cells. The receptor source for this set is a human donor in good health. Some libraries in this study had Jurkat cell RNA spiked in.

This clonotype was counted many times. This sequence joins TRBV5-6 and TRBJ2-5; the D gene is possibly TRBD2 (6 bases). Germline V gene sequence: CDR1 SGHDT, CDR2 YYEEEE. V lost 1 base and J 1 base, leaving 17 bases between the germline ends. The CDR3 is 17 amino acids. CDR3 sequence: CASSLMPGVGVQETQYF. The CDR3 nucleotides read TGTGCCAGCAGCTTGATGCCGGGAGTCGGGGTCCAAGAGACCCAGTACTTC.

In regard to this clonotype: A much more abundant neighbour one base away suggests this may be a read error. The chain uses TRBV4-3 and TRBJ2-7; D not certain. Looked up from germline, CDR1 is LGHNA and CDR2 is YSLEER. There are 15 residues in the CDR3. V lost 0 bases and J 3 bases, leaving 12 bases between the germline ends. The DNA of the CDR3 is TGCGCCAGCAGCCAAGATAAAAGCAGCTACTACGAGCAGTACTTC. Its translation is CASSQDKSSYYEQYF.

This clonotype has a count of ten or more. The V gene is TRBV28, the J gene TRBJ2-1, with a possible D match to TRBD2 (6 bases). CDR3 size: 16 residues. CDR1 and CDR2 (germline): MDHEN, SYDVKM. V gave up 5 bases and J gave up 3 bases, with 17 bases separating them. This chain's CDR3 is CASSPIAEPVYNEQFF. CDR3 in DNA: TGTGCCAGCAGTCCTATAGCGGAACCCGTCTACAATGAGCAGTTCTTC.

The J gene is TRBJ1-2, the V gene TRBV3-1, with D uncertain. Germline lookup yields CDR1 LGHDT and CDR2 YNNKEL (reference sequence). The CDR3 is made up of 17 amino acids. V dropped 5 bases and J dropped 0 bases, with 19 bases sitting between them. CDR3 amino acids: CASSSTHRAVANYGYTF. The CDR3 bases are TGTGCCAGCAGCTCTACTCATAGGGCGGTCGCTAACTATGGCTACACCTTC.

This clonotype was seen a few times. This rearrangement joins TRBV4-1 to TRBJ1-2; weak D call: TRBD1 (6 bases). The CDR3 length is 15 residues. The germline V and J ends were trimmed by 1 base and 2 bases, with 11 bases remaining between them. CDR1 MGHRA and CDR2 YSYEKL come from the germline V gene. CDR3 amino acids: CASSQGEGGNYGYTF. As DNA, the CDR3 is TGCGCCAGCAGCCAAGGTGAGGGGGGAAACTATGGCTACACCTTC.